A single sample is the source of the 2 T cell receptor beta chains below, sequenced in a study of lymphopenia after photon versus proton radiotherapy. Clones were sequenced by immunoSEQ multiplex PCR, and TCRdb holds only the in-frame ones, with some missing. Of fewer than 50,000 clones listed, 85% are singletons. The source material was peripheral blood, sampled from a patient treated with photon-based radiotherapy. These receptors were collected from a man aged 40-55 years with gastric cancer.

This clone was counted a few times. V and J are TRBV27 and TRBJ1-2; tentatively, D is TRBD1 (6 bases). V lost 6 bases, J lost 9 bases, and 20 bases lay in between. Germline CDR1 and CDR2: MNHEY and SMNVEV (reference sequence). CDR3 length equals 14 residues. Here the CDR3 DNA reads TGTGCCAGCAGCCCTCACTGGGCAGGGGTAAGCTACACCTTC. It encodes CASSPHWAGVSYTF.

The chain uses TRBV4-3 and TRBJ1-1; unclear D gene. The CDR3 length is 14 residues. Trimming removed 0 bases at V and 8 bases at J, with 13 bases between. The germline V gene has CDR1 LGHNA and CDR2 YSLEER. The CDR3 DNA reads as TGCGCCAGCAGCCAAGATCGAAGTAACCCCGAAGCTTTCTTT. Its protein product is CASSQDRSNPEAFF.